One sample yielded the 5 T cell receptor beta chains listed below, sequenced in a study of early T cells in non-severe SARS-CoV-2 infection. TCRdb processed the 5' RACE reads anew with MiXCR; each CDR3 protein has one entry. The table shows about 92,000 distinct CDR3 sequences, with under 15% occurring only once. The sample consisted of whole blood. Receptors were obtained from an adult who was a healthcare worker with PCR-confirmed SARS-CoV-2 infection or an uninfected control (not recorded which).

This clonotype has only a few counts. DNA for the CDR3: TGCAGCGTTCTGGACAGGGCTGGGGCCAACGTCCTGACTTTC. Protein sequence: CSVLDRAGANVLTF. This chain links TRBV29-1 with TRBJ2-6; 8 bases are shared with TRBD1. CDR3 length: 14 amino acids. Unmatched junction bases numbered 2, after V lost 5 bases and J lost 2 bases. Germline lookup yields CDR1 SQVTM and CDR2 ANQGSEA.

The rearrangement joins TRBV29-1 to TRBJ1-1, with 7 bases lining up with TRBD1. J lost 10 bases, V lost 6 bases, and 11 bases had no gene match. This CDR3 spans 12 amino acids. Germline V gives CDR1 SQVTM, CDR2 ANQGSEA. The CDR3 loop is CSVDSGQTVAFF. For the CDR3, the DNA is TGCAGCGTAGATTCGGGACAGACGGTAGCTTTCTTT.

There are many counts of this clonotype. CDR3 region: CASSAPLVGVALEQFF. In DNA form, the CDR3 reads TGTGCCAGCAGCGCCCCCCTGGTAGGGGTGGCCCTGGAGCAGTTCTTC. The chain recombines TRBV12-3 or TRBV12-4 with TRBJ2-1; perhaps TRBD1 as D (5 bases). The CDR3 has 16 amino acids. V was pared by 6 bases and J by 10 bases, with 25 bases between.

The sample holds a few counts of this clonotype. This sequence joins TRBV29-1 and TRBJ2-1; 10 bases line up with TRBD2. CDR1 is SQVTM and CDR2 is ANQGSEA in the germline V gene. The CDR3 covers 14 residues. With 3 bases clipped from V and 6 bases from J, the junction kept 5 bases outside the gene matches. CDR3 bases: TGCAGCGTTGACGCTAGCGGGAGTTCCAATGAGCAGTTCTTC. The encoded protein is CSVDASGSSNEQFF.

The genes are TRBV9 and TRBJ1-4; 8 bases map to TRBD1. The CDR3 consists of 15 residues. From germline, CDR1 is SGDLS and CDR2 YYNGEE. Unmatched junction bases numbered 3, after V lost 3 bases and J lost 2 bases. The CDR3 coding sequence is TGTGCCAGCAGCGCCGGACAGGGCACTAATGAAAAACTGTTTTTT. Translated, it gives CASSAGQGTNEKLFF.